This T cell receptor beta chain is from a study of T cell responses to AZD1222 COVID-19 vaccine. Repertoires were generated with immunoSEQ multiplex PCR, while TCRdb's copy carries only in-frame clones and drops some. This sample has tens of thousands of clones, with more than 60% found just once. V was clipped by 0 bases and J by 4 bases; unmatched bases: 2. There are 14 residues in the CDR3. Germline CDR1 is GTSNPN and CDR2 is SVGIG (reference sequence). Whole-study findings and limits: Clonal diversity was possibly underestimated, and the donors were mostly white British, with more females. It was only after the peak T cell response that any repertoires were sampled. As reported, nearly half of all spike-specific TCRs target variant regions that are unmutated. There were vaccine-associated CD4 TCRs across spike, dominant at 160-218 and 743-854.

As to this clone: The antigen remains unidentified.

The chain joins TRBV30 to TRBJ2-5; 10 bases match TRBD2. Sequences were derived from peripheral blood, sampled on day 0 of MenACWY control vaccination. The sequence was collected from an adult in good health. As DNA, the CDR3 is TGTGCCTGGAGTGTCGGACTAGCGGCAGAGACCCAGTACTTC. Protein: CAWSVGLAAETQYF.